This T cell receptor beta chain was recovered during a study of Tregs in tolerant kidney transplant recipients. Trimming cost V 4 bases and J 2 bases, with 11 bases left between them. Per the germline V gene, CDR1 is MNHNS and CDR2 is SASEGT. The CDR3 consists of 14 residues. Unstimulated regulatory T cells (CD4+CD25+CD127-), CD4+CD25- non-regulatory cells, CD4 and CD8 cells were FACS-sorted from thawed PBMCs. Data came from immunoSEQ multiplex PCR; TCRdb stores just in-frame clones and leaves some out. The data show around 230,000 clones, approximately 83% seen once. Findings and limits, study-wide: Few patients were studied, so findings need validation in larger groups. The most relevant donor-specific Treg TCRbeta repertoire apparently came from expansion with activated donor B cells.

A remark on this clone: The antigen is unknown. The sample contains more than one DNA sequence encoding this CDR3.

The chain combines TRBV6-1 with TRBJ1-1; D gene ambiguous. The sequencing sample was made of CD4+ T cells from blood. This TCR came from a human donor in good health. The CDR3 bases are TGTGCCAGCAGTGTCGGCGGACCCAACACTGAAGCTTTCTTT. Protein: CASSVGGPNTEAFF.